These T cell receptor beta chains were read from a single sample in a study of cytomegalovirus exposure and HLA in healthy donors. Sequencing was performed with immunoSEQ multiplex PCR; in TCRdb, only in-frame clones are kept and a portion is missing. The sample has about 78,000 clones, 90% to 96% seen once. The sequenced material came from PBMCs. The receptors shown here come from a man in his late teens or twenties in good health and CMV-seropositive. Both conserved end residues are part of each CDR3. A D gene is named only where the DNA matches it firmly. Expanded clones are given a class, and other clones once, few, many or no size at all.

V gene: TRBV19
clone size: NA
J gene: TRBJ1-1
D gene: NA
CDR3 DNA: TGTGCCAGTACTCACGGGGGGGGTATGAACACTGAAGCTTTCTTT
CDR3 protein: CASTHGGGMNTEAFF

V gene: TRBV5-5
clone size: once
J gene: TRBJ2-3
D gene: TRBD1
CDR3 DNA: TGTGCCAGCAGCCCCGCGGACAGGGGACCGACAGATACGCAGTATTTT
CDR3 protein: CASSPADRGPTDTQYF

V gene: TRBV7-9
clone size: NA
J gene: TRBJ1-2
D gene: NA
CDR3 DNA: TGTGCCAGCAGCTCGCCCCGGACAGAACTATGGTGGGCCTTC
CDR3 protein: CASSSPRTELWWAF

V gene: TRBV6-4
clone size: once
J gene: TRBJ2-1
D gene: TRBD2
CDR3 DNA: TGTGCCAGCAGTGACTCGAGCGGGACCAACAATGAGCAGTTCTTC
CDR3 protein: CASSDSSGTNNEQFF

V gene: TRBV27
clone size: NA
J gene: TRBJ2-1
D gene: TRBD1
CDR3 DNA: TGTGCCAGCACGACAGGGGGCTCCTACAATGAGCAGTTCTTC
CDR3 protein: CASTTGGSYNEQFF

V gene: TRBV18
clone size: NA
J gene: TRBJ2-7
D gene: NA
CDR3 DNA: TGTGCCAGCTCACCTTTCGAGGAGTCTTGGTACGAGCAGTACTTC
CDR3 protein: CASSPFEESWYEQYF

V gene: TRBV7-2
clone size: NA
J gene: TRBJ2-7
D gene: NA
CDR3 DNA: TGTGCCAGCAGCGGGGCCCGGGAGCAGTACTTC
CDR3 protein: CASSGAREQYF

V gene: TRBV30
clone size: NA
J gene: TRBJ2-1
D gene: TRBD1
CDR3 DNA: TGTGCCTGGGGTACAGGGGTTCAGGATGAGCAGTTCTTC
CDR3 protein: CAWGTGVQDEQFF

V gene: TRBV27
clone size: NA
J gene: TRBJ2-7
D gene: TRBD1
CDR3 DNA: TGTGCCAGCAGTTTTGGGGACAGGGCGGGCGAGCAGTACTTC
CDR3 protein: CASSFGDRAGEQYF

V gene: TRBV18
clone size: NA
J gene: TRBJ1-1
D gene: NA
CDR3 DNA: TGTGCCAGCTCATCAGGGGTGAACACTGAAGCTTTCTTT
CDR3 protein: CASSSGVNTEAFF

V gene: TRBV10-1
clone size: NA
J gene: TRBJ1-5
D gene: TRBD1
CDR3 DNA: TGCGCCAGCGGACAGGGGGCTCATGATGCACTGTGTAGCAATCAGCCCCAGCATTTT
CDR3 protein: CASGQGAHDALCSNQPQHF

V gene: TRBV30
clone size: few
J gene: TRBJ2-7
D gene: NA
CDR3 DNA: TGTGCCTGGAGTTACAGGGTCGGGGAGCAGTACTTC
CDR3 protein: CAWSYRVGEQYF

V gene: TRBV27
clone size: NA
J gene: TRBJ2-1
D gene: NA
CDR3 DNA: TGTGCCAGCAGCGGTGGAGGAAATGAGCAGTTCTTC
CDR3 protein: CASSGGGNEQFF

V gene: TRBV7-9
clone size: NA
J gene: TRBJ2-5
D gene: TRBD2
CDR3 DNA: TGTGCCAGCAGTGGACTAGCGGAAGAGACCCAGTACTTC
CDR3 protein: CASSGLAEETQYF

V gene: TRBV6-5
clone size: NA
J gene: TRBJ1-3
D gene: TRBD1
CDR3 DNA: TGTGCCAGCAGTTACTCGGGACAGCGAAACACCATATATTTT
CDR3 protein: CASSYSGQRNTIYF

V gene: TRBV19
clone size: NA
J gene: TRBJ1-1
D gene: NA
CDR3 DNA: TGTGCCAGTAGTATAGTCACAGCTATGAACACTGAAGCTTTCTTT
CDR3 protein: CASSIVTAMNTEAFF

V gene: TRBV5-1
clone size: NA
J gene: TRBJ2-7
D gene: TRBD1
CDR3 DNA: TGCGCCAGCAGGACAGGGGCCTCCTACGAGCAGTACTTC
CDR3 protein: CASRTGASYEQYF

V gene: TRBV5-8
clone size: NA
J gene: TRBJ2-7
D gene: TRBD1
CDR3 DNA: TGTGCCAGGGTTCCCGTGACAGGGGGCTACGAGCAGTACTTC
CDR3 protein: CARVPVTGGYEQYF